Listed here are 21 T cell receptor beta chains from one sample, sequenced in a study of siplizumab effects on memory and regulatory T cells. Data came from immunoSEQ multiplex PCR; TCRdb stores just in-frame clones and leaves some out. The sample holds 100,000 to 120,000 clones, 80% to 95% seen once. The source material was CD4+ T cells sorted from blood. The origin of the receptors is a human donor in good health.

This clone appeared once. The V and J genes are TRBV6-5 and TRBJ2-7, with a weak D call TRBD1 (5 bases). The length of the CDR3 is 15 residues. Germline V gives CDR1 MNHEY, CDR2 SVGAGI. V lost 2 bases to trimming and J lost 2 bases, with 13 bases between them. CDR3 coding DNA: TGTGCCAGCAGTTACGGAGTAGAAGGGGCCTACGAGCAGTACTTC. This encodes CASSYGVEGAYEQYF.

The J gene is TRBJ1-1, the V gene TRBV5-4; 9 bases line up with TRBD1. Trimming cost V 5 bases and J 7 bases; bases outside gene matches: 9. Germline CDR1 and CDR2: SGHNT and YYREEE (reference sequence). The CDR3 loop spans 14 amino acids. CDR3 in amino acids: CASSTDRGGDEAFF. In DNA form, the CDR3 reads TGTGCCAGCAGTACGGACAGGGGAGGGGATGAAGCTTTCTTT.

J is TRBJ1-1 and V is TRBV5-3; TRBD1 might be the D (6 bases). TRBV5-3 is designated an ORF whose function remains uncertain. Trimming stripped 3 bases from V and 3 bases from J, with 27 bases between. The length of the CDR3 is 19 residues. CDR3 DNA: TGTGCCAGAAGCTGGAGGATGGACAGCCATTTGACCAGCGACACTGAAGCTTTCTTT. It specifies CARSWRMDSHLTSDTEAFF.

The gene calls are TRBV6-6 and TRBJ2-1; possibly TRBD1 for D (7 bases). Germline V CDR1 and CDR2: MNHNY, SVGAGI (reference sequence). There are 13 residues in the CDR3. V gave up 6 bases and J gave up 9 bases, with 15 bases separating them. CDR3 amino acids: CASSQGGPREQFF. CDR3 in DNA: TGTGCCAGCAGCCAGGGGGGCCCTCGTGAGCAGTTCTTC.

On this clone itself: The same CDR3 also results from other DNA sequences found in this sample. This CDR3 reads CASSPGRDQPQHF. The CDR3 DNA reads as TGTGCCAGCTCACCGGGACGGGATCAGCCCCAGCATTTT. The chain has TRBV18 and TRBJ1-5, with a weak D call TRBD1 (5 bases). V was trimmed by 3 bases and J by 5 bases, leaving 8 bases between them. The germline CDR1 and CDR2 sequences are KGHSH and LQKENI. This CDR3 region has 13 residues. The whole variable domain, filled in from reference TRBV18 and TRBJ1-5, reads NAGVMQNPRHLVRRRGQEARLRCSPMKGHSHVYWYRQLPEEGLKFMVYLQKENIIDESGMPKERFSAEFPKEGPSILRIQQVVRGDSAAYFCASSPGRDQPQHFGDGTRLSIL.

The CDR3 DNA reads TGTGCCAGCAGCCCCCGGGACAGGGCCTCCTACGAGCAGTACTTC. Its protein is CASSPRDRASYEQYF. The rearrangement uses TRBV2 and TRBJ2-7; 9 bases agree with TRBD1. Germline V lookup: CDR1 SNHLY, CDR2 FYNNEI. The junction had 6 bases not matched to a gene; V was cut back by 6 bases and J by 0 bases. The CDR3 is 15 residues long.

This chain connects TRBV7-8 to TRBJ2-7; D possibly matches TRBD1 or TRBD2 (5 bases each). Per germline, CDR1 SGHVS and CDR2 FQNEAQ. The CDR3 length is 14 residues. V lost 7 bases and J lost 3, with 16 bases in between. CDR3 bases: TGTGCCAGCACCGAGGGGCCCTCCATCTACGAGCAGTACTTC. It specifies CASTEGPSIYEQYF.

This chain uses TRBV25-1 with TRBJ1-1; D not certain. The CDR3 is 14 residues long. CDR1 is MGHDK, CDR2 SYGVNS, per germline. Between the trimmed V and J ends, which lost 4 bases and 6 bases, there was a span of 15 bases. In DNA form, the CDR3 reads TGTGCCAGCAGTGGGGCGGGCGGGCGTCCTGAAGCTTTCTTT. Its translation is CASSGAGGRPEAFF.

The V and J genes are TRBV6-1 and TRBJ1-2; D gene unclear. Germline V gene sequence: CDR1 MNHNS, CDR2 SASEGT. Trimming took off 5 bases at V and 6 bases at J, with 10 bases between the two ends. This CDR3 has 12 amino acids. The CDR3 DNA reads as TGTGCCAGCAGTCAAGGGCTCGATGGCTACACCTTC. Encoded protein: CASSQGLDGYTF.

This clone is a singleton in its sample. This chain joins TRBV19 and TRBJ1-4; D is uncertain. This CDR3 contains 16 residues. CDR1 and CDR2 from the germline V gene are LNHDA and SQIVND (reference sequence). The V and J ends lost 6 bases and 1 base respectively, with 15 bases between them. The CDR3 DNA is TGTGCCAGTAGGTCCTTGAGCACGGGAACTAATGAAAAACTGTTTTTT. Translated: CASRSLSTGTNEKLFF.

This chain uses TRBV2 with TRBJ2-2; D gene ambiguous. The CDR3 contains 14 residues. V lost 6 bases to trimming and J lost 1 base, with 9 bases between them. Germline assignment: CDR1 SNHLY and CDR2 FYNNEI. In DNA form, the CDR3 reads TGTGCCAGCAGAGGGCCGCTGAACACCGGGGAGCTGTTTTTT. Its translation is CASRGPLNTGELFF.

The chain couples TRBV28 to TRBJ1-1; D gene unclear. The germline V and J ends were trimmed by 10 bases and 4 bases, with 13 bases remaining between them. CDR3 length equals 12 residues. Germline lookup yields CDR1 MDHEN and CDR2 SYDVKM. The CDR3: CAINRAGTEAFF. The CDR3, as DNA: TGTGCCATCAATAGGGCAGGCACTGAAGCTTTCTTT.

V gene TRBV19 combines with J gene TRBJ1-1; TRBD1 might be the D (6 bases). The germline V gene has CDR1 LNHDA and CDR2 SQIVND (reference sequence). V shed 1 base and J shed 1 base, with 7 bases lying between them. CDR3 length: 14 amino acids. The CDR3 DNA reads TGTGCCAGTAGTATAGGGACAGAGAACACTGAAGCTTTCTTT. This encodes CASSIGTENTEAFF.

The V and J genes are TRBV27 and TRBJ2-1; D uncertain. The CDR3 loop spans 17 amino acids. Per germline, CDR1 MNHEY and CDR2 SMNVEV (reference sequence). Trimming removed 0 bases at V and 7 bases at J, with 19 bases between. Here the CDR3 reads CASSLSRTFPLRNEQFF. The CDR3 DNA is TGTGCCAGCAGTTTATCTCGGACCTTCCCACTTAGGAATGAGCAGTTCTTC.

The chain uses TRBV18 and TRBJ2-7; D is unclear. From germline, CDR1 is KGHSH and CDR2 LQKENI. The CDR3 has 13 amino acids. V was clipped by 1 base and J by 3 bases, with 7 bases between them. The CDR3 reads CASSPLDGYEQYF. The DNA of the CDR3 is TGTGCCAGCTCACCACTGGACGGCTACGAGCAGTACTTC. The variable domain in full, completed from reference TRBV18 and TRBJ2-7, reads NAGVMQNPRHLVRRRGQEARLRCSPMKGHSHVYWYRQLPEEGLKFMVYLQKENIIDESGMPKERFSAEFPKEGPSILRIQQVVRGDSAAYFCASSPLDGYEQYFGPGTRLTVT.

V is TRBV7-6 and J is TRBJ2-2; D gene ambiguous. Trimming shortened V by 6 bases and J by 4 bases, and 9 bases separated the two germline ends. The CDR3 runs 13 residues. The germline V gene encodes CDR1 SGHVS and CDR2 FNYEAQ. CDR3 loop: CASRATSTGELFF. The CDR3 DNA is TGTGCCAGCAGGGCGACGAGCACCGGGGAGCTGTTTTTT.

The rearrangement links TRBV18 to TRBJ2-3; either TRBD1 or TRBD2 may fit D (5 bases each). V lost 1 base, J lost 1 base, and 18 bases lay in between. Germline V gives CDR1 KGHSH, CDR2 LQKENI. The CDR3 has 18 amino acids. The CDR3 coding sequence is TGTGCCAGCTCACCACTGACCTCCGCCGGGGCTGGCACAGATACGCAGTATTTT. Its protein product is CASSPLTSAGAGTDTQYF.

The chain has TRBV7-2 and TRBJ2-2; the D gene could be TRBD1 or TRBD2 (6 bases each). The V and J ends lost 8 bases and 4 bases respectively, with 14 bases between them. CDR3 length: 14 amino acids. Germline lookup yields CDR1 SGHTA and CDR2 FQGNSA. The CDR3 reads CASRFGGPTGELFF. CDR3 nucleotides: TGTGCCAGCCGATTTGGGGGGCCCACCGGGGAGCTGTTTTTT.

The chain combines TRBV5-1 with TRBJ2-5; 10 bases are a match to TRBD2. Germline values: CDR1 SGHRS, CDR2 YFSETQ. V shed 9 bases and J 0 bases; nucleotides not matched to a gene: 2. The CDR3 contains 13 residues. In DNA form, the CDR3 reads TGCGCCACCGGGACTAGCGACCAAGAGACCCAGTACTTC. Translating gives CATGTSDQETQYF.

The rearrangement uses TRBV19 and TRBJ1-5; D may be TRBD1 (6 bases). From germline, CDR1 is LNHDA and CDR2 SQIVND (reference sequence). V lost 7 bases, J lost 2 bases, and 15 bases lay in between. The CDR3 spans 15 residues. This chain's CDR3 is CASTLGGQGNQPQHF. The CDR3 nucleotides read TGTGCCAGTACCCTCGGGGGGCAGGGCAATCAGCCCCAGCATTTT.

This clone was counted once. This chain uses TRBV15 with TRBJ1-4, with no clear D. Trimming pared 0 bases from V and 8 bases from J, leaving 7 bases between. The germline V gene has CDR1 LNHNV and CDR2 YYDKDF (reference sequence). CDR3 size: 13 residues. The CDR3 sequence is CATSRDRQEKLFF. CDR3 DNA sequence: TGTGCCACCAGCAGAGATCGGCAGGAAAAACTGTTTTTT.